This entry features one T cell receptor (beta chain) sequence. What it recognizes is unknown. Other DNA sequences in the sample encode the same CDR3. In germline, CDR1 is SGHAT, CDR2 FQNNGV. The V end lost 1 base, the J end lost 2 bases, and 8 bases lay between the germline ends. This CDR3 comprises 14 residues. These data are taken from a study of shared clonotypes between healthy human individuals. This table comes from immunoSEQ multiplex PCR, and its TCRdb copy is limited to in-frame clones, with some not included. This sample has about 2 million clones, with about 95% found just once. The study, taken as a whole, reports: Sharing of clonotypes among donors was expected to vary with sequencing depth.

The specimen sequenced was naive CD4+ T cells sorted from blood. Subset given: CD45RA+ positively selected. This sequence joins TRBV11-2 and TRBJ1-1; D unclear. This clonotype originated in a man between 18 and 29 years old in good health. In nucleotides, the CDR3 is TGTGCCAGCAGCTTAGGCCTGAGAAACACTGAAGCTTTCTTT. Translating it yields CASSLGLRNTEAFF.